The rows below give T cell receptor beta chains drawn from one sample of a study of blood T cells in healthy people across ages. Each CDR3 protein gets one entry after TCRdb re-called the 5' RACE reads with MiXCR. This table has about 640,000 distinct CDR3 sequences, roughly 50% appearing once. Sequences were obtained from blood. The receptors come from a man in his sixties in good health. The CDR3 runs from the conserved cysteine through the conserved F or W. Each record gives: J gene, D gene, V gene, clone size, CDR3 DNA, CDR3 protein. A D gene is named only where the DNA matches it firmly. Clone size, where shown, is once, few, many, or a class for clones that have expanded.

TRBJ2-4 . TRBV6-1 once TGTGCCAGCAGTGAAGCTAGGCACAATGAGCAGTACTTC CASSEARHNEQYF
TRBJ2-7 . TRBV21-1 . TGTGCCAGCAGCCCCGGGACAGGGACGGCGCCTCCACGCGAGCAGTACTTC CASSPGTGTAPPREQYF
TRBJ1-6 TRBD1 TRBV4-2 . TGTGCCAGCAGCCAATCAGGGGGAGGCTCACCCCTCCACTTT CASSQSGGGSPLHF
TRBJ2-5 . TRBV7-6 few TGTGCCAGCAGCCCAAAGGGGGGCCGAACGACGGAGACCCAGTACTTC CASSPKGGRTTETQYF
TRBJ2-3 TRBD2 TRBV9 . TGTGCCAGCAGCCCGCCAGGTCATAGCGGGGATGTCGGCACAGATACGCAGTATTTT CASSPPGHSGDVGTDTQYF
TRBJ1-5 . TRBV5-1 once TGCGCCAGCAGCCCGGCTCCGGGGGCTAATCAGCCCCAGCATTTT CASSPAPGANQPQHF
TRBJ1-6 . TRBV12-3/TRBV12-4 . TGTGCCAGCAGTTTGTTAGAATCACCCCTCCACTTT CASSLLESPLHF
TRBJ2-3 TRBD2 TRBV5-1 many TGCGCCAGCAGCTACCAACTGCCCGGGGGGGATACGCAGTATTTT CASSYQLPGGDTQYF
TRBJ2-1 TRBD2 TRBV7-9 . TGTGCCAGCAGCCTCAAGCAAGTTAGCGGGAGGGCGGGAAATGAGCAGTTCTTC CASSLKQVSGRAGNEQFF
TRBJ2-5 . TRBV21-1 . TGTGCCAGCAGCAAACTTCCGAAACTAGCGGGGGAAGAGACCCAGTACTTC CASSKLPKLAGEETQYF
TRBJ1-6 . TRBV5-1 few TGCGCCAGCAGCTGGGGGGCCCGGGACGGCACCTATAATTCACCCCTCCACTTT CASSWGARDGTYNSPLHF
TRBJ2-1 TRBD2 TRBV9 few TGTGCCAGCAGCCCCTATGGCGGGGGGTTCAATGAGCAGTTCTTC CASSPYGGGFNEQFF
TRBJ2-1 . TRBV5-1 few TGCGCCAGCAGCTTGGACCCAACGGCACGAAACGGTCAGTTCTCCTACAATGAGCAGTTCTTC CASSLDPTARNGQFSYNEQFF
TRBJ2-1 TRBD2 TRBV7-2 . TGTGCCAGCAGCTTAGGGGCGGGGGGCAATTACAATGAGCAGTTCTTC CASSLGAGGNYNEQFF
TRBJ2-1 TRBD2 TRBV4-1 . TGCGCCAGCAGCCAAGAGGTTGCGGGGGGGCAGCGTGAGCAGTTCTTC CASSQEVAGGQREQFF
TRBJ2-5 . TRBV6-1 once TGTGCCAGCACCGCTGGAGGGGGGATAGGGGAGACCCAGTACTTC CASTAGGGIGETQYF
TRBJ2-5 . TRBV20-1 . TGCAGTGCTAGAGCCCCGACCCCGCGAGAGACCCAGTACTTC CSARAPTPRETQYF
TRBJ2-1 TRBD2 TRBV3-1 few TGTGCCAGCAGCCAAGTCCCTAGCGGGGGCGAGCAGTTCTTC CASSQVPSGGEQFF
TRBJ2-1 . TRBV5-1 . TGCGCCAGCAGCTTGGCCTACAGGGGGGGTGAGCAGTTCTTC CASSLAYRGGEQFF
TRBJ2-7 TRBD1 TRBV3-1 few TGTGCCAGCAGCCCAAAGTTATCAGGGGGTTCGTACGAGCAGTACTTC CASSPKLSGGSYEQYF
TRBJ2-1 . TRBV6-5 few TGTGCCAGCAGCGACCGGGACCATCAATTTAGTGAGCAGTTCTTC CASSDRDHQFSEQFF
TRBJ2-3 . TRBV12-3/TRBV12-4 . TGTGCCAGCAGTCCATCCGAGGTAGCGGATACGCAGTATTTT CASSPSEVADTQYF
TRBJ2-7 TRBD1 TRBV12-3/TRBV12-4 . TGTGCCAGCAGTTCCCCCGGGACAGGGGTTCAGCAGTACTTC CASSSPGTGVQQYF
TRBJ2-3 . TRBV28 . TGTGCCAGTGGAGGGGGGGCGATGGGGGATACGCAGTATTTT CASGGGAMGDTQYF
TRBJ2-5 . TRBV3-1 . TGTGCCAGCAGCCGAGGTTCAGGGAGGGAGACCCAGTACTTC CASSRGSGRETQYF
TRBJ2-5 . TRBV20-1 . TGCAGTGCCCTCGGGACCCTGGCGAAGACCCAGTACTTC CSALGTLAKTQYF
TRBJ2-1 TRBD1 TRBV20-1 . TGCAGTGCTAGAGGAGGGGCGCCGGGGACAGCCAAGAATGAGCAGTTCTTC CSARGGAPGTAKNEQFF
TRBJ1-2 . TRBV6-1 . TGTGCCAGCTCTGAGGGTCCGGGCTATGGCTACACCTTC CASSEGPGYGYTF
TRBJ2-5 . TRBV11-2 . TGTGCCAGCAGCTTAGATCGCGGCCGGCAAGAGACCCAGTACTTC CASSLDRGRQETQYF
TRBJ2-5 . TRBV6-1 . TGTGCCAGCAATCCAGGGTTTTTCGTCGAGACCCAGTACTTC CASNPGFFVETQYF
TRBJ1-1 . TRBV5-1 few TGCGCCAGCAGCTTGGGAGACGGGGGGGCGAACACTGAAGCTTTCTTT CASSLGDGGANTEAFF
TRBJ1-5 TRBD1 TRBV6-1 . TGTGCCACCTTACAGGGGGGCAATCAGCCCCAGCATTTT CATLQGGNQPQHF
TRBJ2-2 . TRBV12-3/TRBV12-4 few TGTGCCAGCAGTTTGTGGCCAGCGAACACCGGGGAGCTGTTTTTT CASSLWPANTGELFF
TRBJ2-7 . TRBV12-3/TRBV12-4 few TGCGCCAGCAGCTTGCAGGGCGAGCAGTACTTC CASSLQGEQYF
TRBJ1-2 . TRBV14 few TGTGCCAGCAGCCCGGGCCTTGGACGGTTTTATGGCTACACCTTC CASSPGLGRFYGYTF
TRBJ2-1 TRBD1 TRBV5-1 few TGCGCCAGCAGCTTGGACAGGGGGTCGAATGAGCAGTTCTTC CASSLDRGSNEQFF
TRBJ2-1 TRBD2 TRBV20-1 . TGCAGTGCTGGCGGGGGGGCCGGGGACAATGAGCAGTTCTTC CSAGGGAGDNEQFF
TRBJ2-7 TRBD2 TRBV5-1 . TGCGCCAGCAGCGAATCGGGGGGGCCCTACGAGCAGTACTTC CASSESGGPYEQYF
TRBJ2-3 . TRBV18 few TGTGCCAGCTCACCAGGGACTTCGGATACGCAGTATTTT CASSPGTSDTQYF
TRBJ2-1 TRBD2 TRBV28 . TGTGCCAGCAGTTTATCTGGACTAGTCAATGAGCAGTTCTTC CASSLSGLVNEQFF
TRBJ2-7 . TRBV12-3/TRBV12-4 few TGTGCCAGCAGTTTAACGGGTCCCGCATACGAGCAGTACTTC CASSLTGPAYEQYF
TRBJ2-1 . TRBV6-5 . TGTGCCAGCAGTTACCTGGCTCAGTTTAAGGATGAGCAGTTCTTC CASSYLAQFKDEQFF
TRBJ2-7 TRBD2 TRBV4-2 . TGTGCCAGCAGCCAAGAAACTTCGGCTAGCGGGGGAGACAATGAGCAGTACTTC CASSQETSASGGDNEQYF
TRBJ1-2 TRBD1 TRBV5-5 . TGTGCCAGCAGTTTCACAGGGGTCCCTATCTATGGCTACACCTTC CASSFTGVPIYGYTF
TRBJ2-1 . TRBV11-2 . TGTGTCAGCAGCTTAGGGGGAGTGCCGGGCTACAATGAGCAGTTCTTC CVSSLGGVPGYNEQFF
TRBJ2-6 . TRBV9 . TGTGCCAGCAGCGTAGGACCAGGGGTATCGGCCAACGTCCTGACTTTC CASSVGPGVSANVLTF